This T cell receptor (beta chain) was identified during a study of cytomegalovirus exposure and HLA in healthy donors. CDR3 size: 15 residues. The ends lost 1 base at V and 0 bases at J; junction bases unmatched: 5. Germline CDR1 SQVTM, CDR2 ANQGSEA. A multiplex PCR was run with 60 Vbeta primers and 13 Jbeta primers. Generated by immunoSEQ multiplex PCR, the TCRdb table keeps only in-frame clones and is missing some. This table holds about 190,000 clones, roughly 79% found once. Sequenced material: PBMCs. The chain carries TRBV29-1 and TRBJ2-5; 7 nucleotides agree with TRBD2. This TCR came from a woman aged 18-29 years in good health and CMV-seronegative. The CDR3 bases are TGCAGCGTTGAAGGCGTGCTAGCGGACCAAGAGACCCAGTACTTC. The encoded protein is CSVEGVLADQETQYF.